What follows is one T cell receptor beta chain and its context. The antigen remains unidentified. The data derive from a study of CD8+ T cells in alopecia areata. Study background: Twice a day, 5 to 10 mg of oral tofacitinib was administered to treated patients.

In germline, CDR1 is MGHRA, CDR2 YSYEKL. The CDR3 totals 15 residues. V dropped 0 bases and J dropped 0 bases, with 7 bases sitting between them. Following extraction, RNA underwent reverse transcription to cDNA, which served as the sequencing template. The method was immunoSEQ multiplex PCR; TCRdb's version includes in-frame clones alone and lacks a portion of them. The table has roughly 100,000 clones, about nine tenths seen once. Study outcomes and limitations: Both scalp clonality and the expanded CD8+ clones among the top 100 showed a significant decrease with tofacitinib. Just one nonresponder means the tie between baseline CD8+ expansion and response stays uncertain.

Specified treatment: oral pan-JAK inhibitor, 5-10 mg twice daily. Those with alopecia areata gave lesional scalp punch biopsies and peripheral blood. The chain uses TRBV4-1 and TRBJ2-3; no definite D call. Source: CD8+ T cells sorted from blood, taken at approximately week 34, from a patient treated with tofacitinib. The TCR originated in a human donor with alopecia areata. The CDR3 bases are TGCGCCAGCAGCCAAGATTATGGAAGCACAGATACGCAGTATTTT. Its protein product is CASSQDYGSTDTQYF.